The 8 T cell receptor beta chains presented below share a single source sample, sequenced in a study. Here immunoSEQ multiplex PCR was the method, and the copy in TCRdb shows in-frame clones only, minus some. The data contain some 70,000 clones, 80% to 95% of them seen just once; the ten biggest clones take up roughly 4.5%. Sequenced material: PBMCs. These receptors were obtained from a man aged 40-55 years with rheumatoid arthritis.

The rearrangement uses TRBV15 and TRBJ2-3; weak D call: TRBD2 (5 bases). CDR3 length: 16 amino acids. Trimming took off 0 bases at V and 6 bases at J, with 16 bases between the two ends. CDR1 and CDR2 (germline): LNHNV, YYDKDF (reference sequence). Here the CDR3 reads CATSREEASNVDTQYF. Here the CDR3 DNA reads TGTGCCACCAGCAGAGAGGAGGCGTCGAATGTGGATACGCAGTATTTT.

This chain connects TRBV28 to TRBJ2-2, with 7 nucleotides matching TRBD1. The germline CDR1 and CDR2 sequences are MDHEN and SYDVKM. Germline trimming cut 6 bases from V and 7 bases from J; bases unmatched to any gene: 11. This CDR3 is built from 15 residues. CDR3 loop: CASSLWGNRGGELFF. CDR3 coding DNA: TGTGCCAGCAGCCTCTGGGGAAACAGGGGCGGGGAGCTGTTTTTT.

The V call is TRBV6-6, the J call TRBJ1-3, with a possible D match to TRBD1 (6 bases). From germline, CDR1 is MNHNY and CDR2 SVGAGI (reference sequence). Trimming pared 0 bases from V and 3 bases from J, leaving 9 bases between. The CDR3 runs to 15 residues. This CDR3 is CASSYSGGLGNTIYF. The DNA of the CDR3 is TGTGCCAGCAGTTACTCGGGGGGGCTTGGAAACACCATATATTTT.

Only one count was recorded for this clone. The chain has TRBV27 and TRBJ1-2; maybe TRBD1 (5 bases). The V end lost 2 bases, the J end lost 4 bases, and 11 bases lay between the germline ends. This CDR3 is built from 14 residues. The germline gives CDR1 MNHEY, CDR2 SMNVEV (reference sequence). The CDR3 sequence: CASSLEAGRYGYTF. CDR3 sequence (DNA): TGTGCCAGCAGTTTAGAAGCAGGGCGCTATGGCTACACCTTC.

The CDR3 protein is CASSHGRPNTGELFF. In DNA form, the CDR3 reads TGTGCCAGCAGCCACGGTAGACCCAACACCGGGGAGCTGTTTTTT. V is TRBV4-2 and J is TRBJ2-2; D uncertain. The CDR3 is 15 residues long. The V gene lost 3 bases and the J gene lost 2 bases, with 10 bases spanning the gap. Germline V gene data show CDR1 as LGHNA and CDR2 as YNFKEQ.

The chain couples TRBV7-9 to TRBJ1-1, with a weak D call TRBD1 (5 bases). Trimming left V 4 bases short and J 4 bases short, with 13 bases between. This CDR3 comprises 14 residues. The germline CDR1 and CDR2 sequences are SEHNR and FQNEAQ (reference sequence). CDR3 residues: CASSYLQDTTEAFF. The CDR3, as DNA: TGTGCCAGCAGCTACTTACAGGATACCACTGAAGCTTTCTTT.

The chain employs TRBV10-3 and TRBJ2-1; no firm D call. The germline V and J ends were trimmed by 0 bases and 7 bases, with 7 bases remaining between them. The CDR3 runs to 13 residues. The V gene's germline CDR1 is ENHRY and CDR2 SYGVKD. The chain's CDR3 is CAISESSENEQFF. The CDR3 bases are TGTGCCATCAGTGAGTCTAGTGAGAATGAGCAGTTCTTC.

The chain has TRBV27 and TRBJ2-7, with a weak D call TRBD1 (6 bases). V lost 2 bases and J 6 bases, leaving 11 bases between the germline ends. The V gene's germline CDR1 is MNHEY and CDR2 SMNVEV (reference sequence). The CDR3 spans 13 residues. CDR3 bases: TGTGCCAGCAGTTTACCGGGACATTTCGAGCAGTACTTC. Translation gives CASSLPGHFEQYF.